These 19 T cell receptor beta chains originate from one sample sequenced in a study of CD8+ T cells in alopecia areata. Isolated RNA was reverse transcribed into cDNA used as the sequencing template. Sequencing was performed with immunoSEQ multiplex PCR; in TCRdb, only in-frame clones are kept and a portion is missing. Of 160,000 or so clones in the sample, less than 80% are singletons; the top ten hold about 10%. The starting material was CD8+ T cells sorted from blood, obtained at week 0. The receptor set was obtained from a human donor with alopecia areata.

Note on this clone: This CDR3 is also generated by other DNA sequences in the sample. The chain recombines TRBV29-1 with TRBJ1-1; 8 positions match TRBD1. This CDR3 is 12 amino acids long. Germline assignment: CDR1 SQVTM and CDR2 ANQGSEA. V shed 6 bases and J 1 base; nucleotides not matched to a gene: 1. The CDR3: CSVGTGNTEAFF. The CDR3 bases are TGCAGCGTCGGGACAGGGAACACTGAAGCTTTCTTT.

The CDR3 spells CASSIGTGSEAFF. The CDR3 DNA sequence: TGTGCCAGTAGTATCGGGACAGGGTCTGAAGCTTTCTTT. The chain employs TRBV19 and TRBJ1-1, with 9 nucleotides matching TRBD1. CDR1 is LNHDA, CDR2 SQIVND, per germline (reference sequence). V shed 3 bases and J 6 bases; nucleotides not matched to a gene: 2. The CDR3 runs to 13 residues.

This chain joins TRBV19 and TRBJ2-6; D is ambiguous. The germline CDR1 and CDR2 sequences are LNHDA and SQIVND (reference sequence). With 9 bases removed from V and 0 bases from J, the gap between germline ends came to 9 bases. This CDR3 contains 14 residues. The CDR3 is CASNILSGANVLTF. CDR3 sequence (DNA): TGTGCCAGCAATATACTCTCTGGGGCCAACGTCCTGACTTTC.

The chain employs TRBV13 and TRBJ2-5; 10 nucleotides align to TRBD2. Trimming removed 5 bases from V and 1 base from J; junction bases left unmatched: 7. The CDR3 totals 16 residues. Germline CDR1 reads PRHDT; CDR2 reads FYEKMQ (reference sequence). DNA for the CDR3: TGTGCCAGCAGCGACCGACTAGCGGGTGTCCAAGAGACCCAGTACTTC. Protein sequence: CASSDRLAGVQETQYF.

The rearrangement joins TRBV11-3 to TRBJ2-5; D is unclear. V lost 4 bases to trimming and J lost 5 bases, with 17 bases between them. Germline V gives CDR1 SGHNT, CDR2 YENEEA. The CDR3 runs to 15 residues. The CDR3 coding sequence is TGTGCCAGCAGCTCCCCCACCGATGTCGCGGAGACCCAGTACTTC. It translates to CASSSPTDVAETQYF.

The chain links TRBV5-1 to TRBJ2-5; D possibly uses TRBD1 or TRBD2 (5 bases each). CDR1 is SGHRS and CDR2 is YFSETQ in the germline V gene. The CDR3 is made up of 13 amino acids. Between the trimmed V and J ends, which lost 0 bases and 5 bases, there was a span of 8 bases. CDR3: CASSLVGDETQYF. CDR3 nucleotides: TGCGCCAGCAGCTTGGTAGGGGACGAGACCCAGTACTTC.

As regards this clone: Its ends do not fully match the called genes, so a read error is possible. This chain links TRBV6-1 with TRBJ1-5, with a weak D call TRBD1 (5 bases). The CDR3 contains 16 residues. Germline CDR1 and CDR2: MNHNS and SASEGT. CDR3 sequence reads: CTSSELEGDLNQPQHF. The CDR3 region has the DNA TGTACCAGCAGTGAATTGGAAGGGGATCTCAATCAGCCCCAGCATTTT.

The rearrangement joins TRBV5-1 to TRBJ1-5, with 9 bases lining up with TRBD1. Germline loops: CDR1 SGHRS, CDR2 YFSETQ. V dropped 2 bases and J dropped 5; count of bases not matched to a gene: 17. CDR3 length: 19 amino acids. The CDR3 DNA is TGCGCCAGCAGCTTCTCTCCCACTGCGCCGGGACAGGGCCATCAGCCCCAGCATTTT. Protein sequence: CASSFSPTAPGQGHQPQHF.

Only a few counts were recorded for this clone. J is TRBJ2-3 and V is TRBV7-2; D is perhaps TRBD2 (6 bases). V was pared by 5 bases and J by 0 bases, with 12 bases between. This CDR3 has 15 residues. CDR1 is SGHTA and CDR2 is FQGNSA in the germline V gene. The CDR3 region is CASSIWDSSTDTQYF. CDR3 nucleotide sequence: TGTGCCAGCAGCATATGGGACTCCAGCACAGATACGCAGTATTTT.

The CDR3: CASSLVADIYNEQFF. The DNA for the CDR3 is TGCGCCAGCAGCTTGGTAGCGGACATCTACAATGAGCAGTTCTTC. This chain joins TRBV5-1 and TRBJ2-1; D is perhaps TRBD2 (6 bases). CDR3 size: 15 residues. The germline V gene encodes CDR1 SGHRS and CDR2 YFSETQ. Between the trimmed V and J ends, which lost 0 bases and 3 bases, there was a span of 10 bases.

This chain uses TRBV2 with TRBJ2-7, with D tentatively TRBD2 (6 bases). The V gene lost 8 bases and the J gene lost 6 bases, with 17 bases spanning the gap. Germline V gene sequence: CDR1 SNHLY, CDR2 FYNNEI. This CDR3 contains 13 residues. DNA of the CDR3: TGTGCCAGCGTAACTACTAGCACCGGCGAGCAGTACTTC. Its protein is CASVTTSTGEQYF.

This clone was recorded a few times. This sequence joins TRBV29-1 and TRBJ2-1; D might be TRBD1 (5 bases). Trimming took off 5 bases at V and 6 bases at J, with 11 bases between the two ends. Germline V gives CDR1 SQVTM, CDR2 ANQGSEA. The CDR3 is 12 residues long. This CDR3 reads CSVPYRGNEQFF. The CDR3 DNA is TGCAGCGTTCCATATAGGGGCAATGAGCAGTTCTTC.

This chain links TRBV29-1 with TRBJ2-3; D is possibly TRBD1 (6 bases). The V end lost 3 bases, the J end lost 4 bases, and 17 bases lay between the germline ends. CDR3 length: 15 residues. CDR1 is SQVTM and CDR2 is ANQGSEA in the germline V gene. Written as DNA, the CDR3 is TGCAGCGTTGACCCCCGGGACAACAACCCAGATACGCAGTATTTT. Its protein is CSVDPRDNNPDTQYF.

V and J are TRBV6-5 and TRBJ2-7, with a possible D match to TRBD2 (6 bases). V was cut by 2 bases and J by 4 bases, with 9 bases left in between. Germline V gene sequence: CDR1 MNHEY, CDR2 SVGAGI. This CDR3 region has 13 residues. For the CDR3, the DNA is TGTGCCAGCAGTTACGGGGGGATTTACGAGCAGTACTTC. Amino acids: CASSYGGIYEQYF.

CDR3 in amino acids: CASSYGRNQPQHF. The CDR3 nucleotides read TGTGCCAGCAGTTACGGGCGCAATCAGCCCCAGCATTTT. This sequence joins TRBV6-5 and TRBJ1-5; D is unclear. The germline V gene has CDR1 MNHEY and CDR2 SVGAGI. V was pared by 2 bases and J by 2 bases, with 4 bases between. The CDR3 loop spans 13 amino acids.

The chain combines TRBV7-9 with TRBJ2-4; 10 bases are shared with TRBD1. The CDR3 is 19 residues long. Germline V gene lookup returns CDR1 SEHNR and CDR2 FQNEAQ (reference sequence). The J segment lost 4 bases and the V segment lost 5 bases, leaving 17 bases of the junction unmatched. The CDR3 reads CASSLTKPRDRGRKNIQYF. CDR3 sequence (DNA): TGTGCCAGCAGCCTTACCAAACCCCGGGACAGGGGTAGGAAAAACATTCAGTACTTC.

This chain joins TRBV6-5 and TRBJ2-3; the match to TRBD2 covers 10 bases. This CDR3 spans 16 amino acids. The V segment lost 3 bases and the J segment 4 bases; nucleotides outside the gene matches: 7. CDR1 is MNHEY, CDR2 SVGAGI, per germline. The CDR3 DNA reads TGTGCCAGCAGTTATCCGAGCGGGGGGGCCGCAGATACGCAGTATTTT. Translation: CASSYPSGGAADTQYF.

The chain joins TRBV29-1 to TRBJ2-7; 9 bases are a match to TRBD2. The V gene's germline CDR1 is SQVTM and CDR2 ANQGSEA. V was pared by 2 bases and J by 3 bases, with 8 bases of the junction left unmatched. CDR3 length: 15 amino acids. The DNA of the CDR3 is TGCAGCGTTGAACAGCGGGGGGCCGCAGGCTACGAGCAGTACTTC. This translates into CSVEQRGAAGYEQYF.

In DNA form, the CDR3 reads TGTGCCAGCAGTTACGGGACAGGGCGGACCGGGGAGCTGTTTTTT. Its translation: CASSYGTGRTGELFF. The V call is TRBV6-5, the J call TRBJ2-2; 9 bases match TRBD1. There are 15 residues in the CDR3. Germline CDR1 reads MNHEY; CDR2 reads SVGAGI. The V gene end was trimmed by 2 bases and the J gene end by 5 bases; junction bases not matched to a gene: 3.